This T cell receptor beta chain was sequenced in a study of shared T cell receptors in the human thymus. Germline CDR1 and CDR2: LNHDA and SQIVND (reference sequence). This CDR3 contains 17 residues. After removal of 4 bases from V and 2 bases from J, the junction contained 13 bases not matched to a gene. Assay used: immunoSEQ multiplex PCR; TCRdb lists only in-frame clones, some missing. The sample records hundreds of thousands of clones, about 90% being singletons. This sample was shared with a second study, whose subject was human thymus T cells. That paper adds: The donors were infants in Finland with congenital heart defects, otherwise immunologically healthy. Obtained as resections during corrective heart surgery, the thymus tissue was then studied. Related research described strongly overlapping thymic repertoires in unrelated people.

Sequencing input: thymocytes. The rearrangement uses TRBV19 and TRBJ1-2; TRBD1 matches at 7 bases. This TCR was sampled from a boy under two years old with a congenital heart defect. CDR3 sequence: CASSTRWSGTANYGYTF. CDR3 coding DNA: TGTGCCAGTAGTACCCGGTGGTCCGGGACAGCAAACTATGGCTACACCTTC.